This TCR beta chain was retrieved from a study of blood T cell repertoires in COVID-19. As for the study in general: There were acute and convalescent COVID-19 samples, and they came from the United States, Italy and Spain. PBMCs, B-cell-depleted T cells, or T cells were the source of the cDNA or gDNA that made up the material.

Germline CDR1 and CDR2: SQVTM and ANQGSEA. This CDR3 contains 13 residues. V shed 2 bases and J shed 5 bases, with 12 bases lying between them. Per the original data handling: Reference gene primer amplification gave nucleated cell count estimates. Assay: immunoSEQ multiplex PCR; the TCRdb copy retains only in-frame clones and omits some. Clonal size and the V and J genes are those of that table, whereas D and trimming came from the DNA. The sample lists roughly 140,000 clones, about 84% seen once, with about 5% in the top ten. The sample was peripheral blood. This TCR was recovered from a woman aged 45 to 65 with acute or convalescent COVID-19. The chain couples TRBV29-1 to TRBJ2-5; maybe TRBD1 (5 bases). CDR3 sequence: CSVEWQGSETQYF. The CDR3 DNA reads as TGCAGCGTTGAATGGCAGGGCAGTGAGACCCAGTACTTC.